The 17 T cell receptor beta chains presented below share a single source sample, sequenced in a study of T cell repertoires in ileal Crohn's disease (dated by TCRdb to 2018 to 2020). Receptor amplification or capture employed the immunoSEQ multiplex PCR assay. The table was pulled from immuneACCESS by TCRdb, which kept in-frame rearrangements only. Such tables lose some clones; where checked, under half of the loss comes from unresolved V genes, and the rest has no known cause. Counted in this sample were 8,000 to 10,000 clones; over 65% of them appeared once. The ten top clones hold around 18% of the sample. Interpreted using the paper, the time point label stands for: neoterminal ileum biopsy at postoperative endoscopy, about 6 months after surgery. What was sequenced was ileal tissue. Receptors were obtained from an adult with Crohn's disease.

The CDR3 coding sequence is TGTGCCAGCAGCTTGTTCGAGACTAGCGGGAGAGATACGCAGTATTTT. It specifies CASSLFETSGRDTQYF. The rearrangement links TRBV5-6 to TRBJ2-3, with 12 nucleotides matching TRBD2. Germline CDR1 reads SGHDT; CDR2 reads YYEEEE. V was pared by 1 base and J by 5 bases, with 5 bases of the junction left unmatched. The CDR3 runs 16 residues.

CDR3 in amino acids: CASSYATGYGAGELFF. Written as DNA, the CDR3 is TGTGCCAGCAGCTACGCGACAGGGTATGGTGCCGGGGAGCTGTTTTTT. The chain recombines TRBV7-9 with TRBJ2-2; the match to TRBD1 covers 7 bases. The junction had 11 bases not matched to a gene; V was cut back by 4 bases and J by 6 bases. There are 16 residues in the CDR3. Germline values: CDR1 SEHNR, CDR2 FQNEAQ (reference sequence).

The rearrangement joins TRBV5-1 to TRBJ1-1, with 7 nucleotides matching TRBD1. The germline V gene has CDR1 SGHRS and CDR2 YFSETQ. The junction had 10 bases not matched to a gene; V was cut back by 4 bases and J by 4 bases. This CDR3 comprises 15 residues. CDR3 loop: CASSPSQGGGTEAFF. For the CDR3, the DNA is TGCGCCAGCAGCCCCAGCCAGGGGGGAGGCACTGAAGCTTTCTTT.

The V gene is TRBV7-2, the J gene TRBJ2-5, with TRBD2 identical over 8 bases. Trimming at V came to 5 bases and at J to 3 bases, leaving 11 bases not matched to a gene. Germline V gene sequence: CDR1 SGHTA, CDR2 FQGNSA. The CDR3 length is 16 residues. CDR3 region: CASSLGVLAVKETQYF. CDR3 in DNA: TGTGCCAGCAGCCTAGGGGTACTAGCGGTAAAAGAGACCCAGTACTTC.

Concerning this clone itself: The same CDR3 arises from other DNA sequences in this sample as well. The chain carries TRBV5-1 and TRBJ2-5, with D possibly TRBD2 on 6 matching bases. Trimming took off 3 bases at V and 1 base at J, with 13 bases between the two ends. This CDR3 has 15 residues. Germline assignment: CDR1 SGHRS and CDR2 YFSETQ. Here the CDR3 reads CASSSGGAIQETQYF. CDR3 bases: TGCGCCAGCAGCTCCGGAGGGGCTATCCAAGAGACCCAGTACTTC.

The rearrangement uses TRBV5-1 and TRBJ1-2, with D perhaps TRBD1 (6 bases). The V end lost 3 bases, the J end lost 2 bases, and 17 bases lay between the germline ends. The CDR3 contains 16 residues. The germline CDR1 and CDR2 sequences are SGHRS and YFSETQ. The CDR3 is CASSSYGTNLNYGYTF. For the CDR3, the DNA is TGCGCCAGCAGCTCGTACGGGACAAACCTAAACTATGGCTACACCTTC.

The chain combines TRBV7-9 with TRBJ2-3, with 11 positions matching TRBD2. Unmatched junction bases numbered 10, after V lost 6 bases and J lost 5 bases. The CDR3 covers 16 residues. Germline-derived CDR1 and CDR2 are SEHNR and FQNEAQ (reference sequence). The CDR3 coding sequence is TGTGCCAGCAGACGAGGACTAGCGGGCGAACTAGATACGCAGTATTTT. Its translation: CASRRGLAGELDTQYF.

This chain joins TRBV18 and TRBJ2-1; D might be TRBD2 (6 bases). Trimming stripped 3 bases from V and 10 bases from J, with 13 bases between. Germline CDR1 KGHSH, CDR2 LQKENI. The CDR3 consists of 13 residues. CDR3 sequence (DNA): TGTGCCAGCTCACCGAATTACGGGGGAGAGCAGTTCTTC. Translating it yields CASSPNYGGEQFF.

The chain joins TRBV5-5 to TRBJ2-7; TRBD2 might be the D (6 bases). From germline, CDR1 is SGHKS and CDR2 YYEKEE (reference sequence). Trimming shortened V by 0 bases and J by 6 bases, and 19 bases separated the two germline ends. The CDR3 totals 16 residues. The CDR3 sequence: CASSLDGRGKLSEQYF. CDR3 coding DNA: TGTGCCAGCAGCTTGGACGGACGGGGGAAATTGTCCGAGCAGTACTTC.

The chain is built from TRBV27 and TRBJ2-5, with TRBD1 identical over 8 bases. This CDR3 spans 15 amino acids. V shed 6 bases, J shed 3 bases, and the junction held 9 bases outside the gene matches. Germline V lookup: CDR1 MNHEY, CDR2 SMNVEV (reference sequence). The CDR3 region is CASRGISTGEETQYF. Here the CDR3 DNA reads TGTGCCAGCAGGGGGATCTCGACAGGGGAAGAGACCCAGTACTTC.

The chain couples TRBV6-5 to TRBJ2-2; 9 nucleotides align to TRBD2. V lost 2 bases and J lost 6; bases outside the gene matches: 1. CDR1 and CDR2 (germline): MNHEY, SVGAGI. There are 14 residues in the CDR3. CDR3 bases: TGTGCCAGCAGTTACGGGACTAGCTCCGGGGAGCTGTTTTTT. Amino acids: CASSYGTSSGELFF.

The sample holds a few counts of this clone. The V and J genes are TRBV9 and TRBJ2-3; weak D call: TRBD1 (6 bases). V lost 0 bases, J lost 11 bases, and 13 bases lay in between. The germline V gene encodes CDR1 SGDLS and CDR2 YYNGEE. CDR3 length: 13 amino acids. The chain's CDR3 is CASSVAVGQMQYF. CDR3 nucleotide sequence: TGTGCCAGCAGCGTAGCTGTGGGACAAATGCAGTATTTT.

The chain has TRBV4-3 and TRBJ1-1; no clear D. CDR1 is LGHNA, CDR2 YSLEER, per germline. This CDR3 has 14 residues. Trimming cost V 1 base and J 2 bases, with 8 bases left between them. The CDR3 region is CASSQGAENTEAFF. CDR3 DNA sequence: TGCGCCAGCAGCCAAGGGGCAGAAAACACTGAAGCTTTCTTT.

The rearrangement uses TRBV7-3 and TRBJ2-7, with a tentative D call TRBD2 (5 bases). The CDR3 is 13 amino acids. Trimming took off 1 base at V and 4 bases at J, with 8 bases between the two ends. Germline CDR1 is SGHTA and CDR2 is FQGTGA. This CDR3 reads CASSLIRGYEQYF. The CDR3 DNA follows: TGTGCCAGCAGCTTAATTCGAGGGTACGAGCAGTACTTC.

The gene calls are TRBV6-5 and TRBJ2-7, with D possibly being TRBD1 (7 bases). V was trimmed by 2 bases and J by 6 bases, leaving 17 bases between them. The CDR3 length is 15 residues. CDR1 is MNHEY, CDR2 SVGAGI, per germline. The CDR3 here is CASSYTPGGGGEQYF. CDR3 nucleotide sequence: TGTGCCAGCAGTTACACCCCAGGAGGGGGCGGCGAGCAGTACTTC.

The chain has TRBV28 and TRBJ2-3; TRBD2 is a possible D gene (6 bases). This CDR3 contains 15 residues. With 6 bases removed from V and 1 base from J, the gap between germline ends came to 14 bases. The germline CDR1 and CDR2 sequences are MDHEN and SYDVKM. The chain's CDR3 is CASRRTGVGTDTQYF. Written as DNA, the CDR3 is TGTGCCAGCAGACGTACGGGAGTCGGCACAGATACGCAGTATTTT.

A single count supports this clone. The chain combines TRBV7-2 with TRBJ1-6; D is uncertain. Trimming took off 1 base at V and 1 base at J, with 8 bases between the two ends. Germline CDR1 is SGHTA and CDR2 is FQGNSA. CDR3 length: 16 amino acids. CDR3 sequence reads: CASSLVSQSYNSPLHF. For the CDR3, the DNA is TGTGCCAGCAGCTTAGTTAGCCAATCCTATAATTCACCCCTCCACTTT.